The subject of this entry is one T cell receptor (beta chain). This record belongs to a study of blood T cell repertoires in COVID-19. At the level of the study: Both acute and convalescent COVID-19 samples were obtained from the United States, Italy and Spain. From T cells, B-cell-depleted T cells, or PBMCs came the material, which was cDNA or gDNA.

Per the study methods: Nucleated cell number was recorded as an estimate derived from reference gene primer amplification. Method: immunoSEQ multiplex PCR; TCRdb's copy keeps in-frame clones and lacks some. The V and J calls and clone size were taken over from that table, and D and trimming were inferred from the DNA. Of about 260,000 clones in the sample, about 88% were seen once. V was trimmed by 1 base and J by 2 bases, leaving 9 bases between them. Germline CDR1 and CDR2: MNHEY and SMNVEV (reference sequence). This CDR3 contains 15 residues. This sequence originates from a man aged 60 to 75 who had recovered from COVID-19. The sequenced material came from peripheral blood. The chain uses TRBV27 and TRBJ1-5, with D possibly TRBD1 on 5 matching bases. The CDR3 DNA is TGTGCCAGCAGTTTATTAGGGGTTCGCAATCAGCCCCAGCATTTT. Encoded protein: CASSLLGVRNQPQHF.